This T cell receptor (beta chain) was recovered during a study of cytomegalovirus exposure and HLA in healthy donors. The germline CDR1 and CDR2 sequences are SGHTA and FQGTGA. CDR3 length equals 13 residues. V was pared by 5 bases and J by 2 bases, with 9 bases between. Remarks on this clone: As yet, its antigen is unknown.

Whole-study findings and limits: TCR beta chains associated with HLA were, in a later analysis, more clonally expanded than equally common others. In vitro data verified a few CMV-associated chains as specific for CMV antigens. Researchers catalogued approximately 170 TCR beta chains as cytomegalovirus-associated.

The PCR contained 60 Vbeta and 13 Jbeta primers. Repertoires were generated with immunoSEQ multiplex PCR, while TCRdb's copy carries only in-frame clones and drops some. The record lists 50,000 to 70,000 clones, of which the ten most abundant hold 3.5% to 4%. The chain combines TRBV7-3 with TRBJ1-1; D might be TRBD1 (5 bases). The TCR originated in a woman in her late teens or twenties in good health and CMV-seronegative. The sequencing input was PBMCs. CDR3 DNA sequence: TGTGCCAGCAGCCGACAGCAAAACACTGAAGCTTTCTTT. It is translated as CASSRQQNTEAFF.